This TCR beta chain was obtained from a study of blood T cell repertoires in COVID-19. Study in general: COVID-19 samples collected from the United States, Italy and Spain covered acute and convalescent phases. T cells, B-cell-depleted T cells, or PBMCs supplied cDNA or gDNA.

Original analysis: Counts of nucleated cells, estimated from reference gene primer amplification, were obtained. Method: immunoSEQ multiplex PCR; TCRdb's copy keeps in-frame clones and lacks some. Clone size and the V and J calls come from that table; the DNA yielded D and trimming. The sample includes 240,000 or so clones, 88% of them seen just once. This clone was counted between two and nine times. CDR1 KGHDR and CDR2 SFDVKD come from the germline V gene. The J segment lost 0 bases and the V segment lost 12 bases, leaving 22 bases of the junction unmatched. The CDR3 covers 19 residues. The sequenced sample consisted of peripheral blood. The chain has TRBV24-1 and TRBJ1-5; 7 bases agree with TRBD1. This TCR came from a woman aged 40 to 49 who had recovered from COVID-19. This CDR3 is CAPKGASPPRPHSNQPQHF. The CDR3 DNA sequence: TGTGCCCCCAAGGGGGCCAGTCCCCCCCGGCCCCATAGCAATCAGCCCCAGCATTTT.